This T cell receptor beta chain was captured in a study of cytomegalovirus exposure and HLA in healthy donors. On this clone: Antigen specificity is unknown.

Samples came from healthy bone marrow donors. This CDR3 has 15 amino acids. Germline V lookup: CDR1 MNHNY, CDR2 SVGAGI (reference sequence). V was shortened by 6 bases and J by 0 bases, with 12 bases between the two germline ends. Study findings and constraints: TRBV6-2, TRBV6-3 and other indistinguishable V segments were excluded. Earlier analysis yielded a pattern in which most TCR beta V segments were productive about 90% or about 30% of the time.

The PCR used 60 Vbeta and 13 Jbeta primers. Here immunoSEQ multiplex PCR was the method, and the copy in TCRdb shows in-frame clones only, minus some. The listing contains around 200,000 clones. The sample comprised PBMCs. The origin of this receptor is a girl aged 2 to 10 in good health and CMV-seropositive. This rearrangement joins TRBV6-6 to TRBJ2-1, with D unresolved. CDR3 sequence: CASSDERSSYNEQFF. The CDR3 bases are TGTGCCAGCAGCGATGAGAGGAGCTCCTACAATGAGCAGTTCTTC.